A single sample gave rise to the 9 T cell receptor beta chains below, sequenced in a study of immune heterogeneity within non-small cell lung tumors. Template material comprised bulk tumor genomic DNA at 550 to 650 ng per sample. Surgery yielded several widely spaced biopsies per primary tumor. The patients were newly diagnosed with non-small cell lung cancer, had not been treated, and had curative surgery. Amplification of the TCR beta CDR3 was achieved through multiplex PCR with 32 V and 13 J primers. TCRdb used MiXCR to reprocess the multiplex PCR reads, holding one entry per CDR3 protein. The data contain some 19,000 distinct CDR3 sequences, about 30% of them singletons. The material sequenced was lung tumor tissue. The receptors were gathered from a man between 40 and 49 years old with non-small cell lung cancer.

This chain joins TRBV6-5 and TRBJ2-1, with D perhaps TRBD2 (6 bases). Germline CDR1 and CDR2: MNHEY and SVGAGI. V lost 0 bases, J lost 4 bases, and 16 bases lay in between. There are 17 residues in the CDR3. Here the CDR3 DNA reads TGTGCCAGCAGTTACTCCCTGCCCCAGGGACTTTACAATGAGCAGTTCTTC. Its translation is CASSYSLPQGLYNEQFF.

This clonotype was detected only a few times. This chain links TRBV4-2 with TRBJ2-7; TRBD2 aligns across 12 bases. The germline gives CDR1 LGHNA, CDR2 YNFKEQ. The J segment lost 4 bases and the V segment lost 4 bases, leaving 5 bases of the junction unmatched. The CDR3 totals 15 residues. CDR3 DNA sequence: TGTGCCAGCAGCCTTGAGACTAGCGGGAGTTACGAGCAGTACTTC. Encoded protein: CASSLETSGSYEQYF.

Remarks on this clonotype: A much bigger clone sits one base away, suggesting this may be a read error. The chain uses TRBV2 and TRBJ2-1, with 11 bases lining up with TRBD1. The germline V gene encodes CDR1 SNHLY and CDR2 FYNNEI. The CDR3 runs 17 residues. Trimming cost V 11 bases and J 1 base; bases outside gene matches: 13. The CDR3: CARTYRTGGLSYNEQFF. The CDR3, as DNA: TGTGCCCGCACGTATCGGACAGGGGGCTTGTCCTACAATGAGCAGTTCTTC.

In regard to this clonotype: Since a much larger clone is just one base distant, this may be a read error. V usage is TRBV15 and J usage is TRBJ2-5; 8 bases line up with TRBD1. Germline lookup yields CDR1 LNHNV and CDR2 YYDKDF (reference sequence). V lost 4 bases to trimming and J lost 7 bases; unmatched junction nucleotides: 2. The CDR3 contains 12 residues. The CDR3 protein is CATSTQGVTQYF. CDR3 DNA sequence: TGTGCCACCAGCACACAGGGGGTGACCCAGTACTTC.

Turning to this clonotype: A read error may be the cause here, since a much bigger clone is one base away. This chain links TRBV5-1 with TRBJ2-4; D unresolved. V shed 0 bases and J shed 5 bases, with 9 bases lying between them. Looked up from germline, CDR1 is SGHRS and CDR2 is YFSETQ. CDR3 length: 14 amino acids. In nucleotides, the CDR3 is TGCGCCAGCAGCTTGGGGGGTCCGGAAAACATTCAGTACTTC. It specifies CASSLGGPENIQYF.

The chain joins TRBV2 to TRBJ2-2, with 14 bases identical to TRBD2. V lost 6 bases to trimming and J lost 6 bases; unmatched junction nucleotides: 12. Per germline, CDR1 SNHLY and CDR2 FYNNEI. This CDR3 has 18 amino acids. Here the CDR3 reads CASSVGLAGGHNPGELFF. CDR3 sequence (DNA): TGTGCCAGCAGCGTCGGACTAGCGGGAGGTCACAATCCCGGGGAGCTGTTTTTT.

This clonotype was counted at least ten times. V usage is TRBV3-1 and J usage is TRBJ1-2; no definite D call. Germline CDR1 is LGHDT and CDR2 is YNNKEL (reference sequence). The CDR3 extends over 17 amino acids. V lost 0 bases and J lost 0, with 14 bases in between. The CDR3 DNA reads as TGTGCCAGCAGCCAAGAATTCCGCACGGATACTAACTATGGCTACACCTTC. Translated, it gives CASSQEFRTDTNYGYTF.

J is TRBJ1-2 and V is TRBV19; D remains ambiguous. Per the germline V gene, CDR1 is LNHDA and CDR2 is SQIVND (reference sequence). Trimming took 5 bases from V and 0 from J, leaving 7 bases between them. This CDR3 comprises 13 residues. CDR3: CASSSTSNYGYTF. The CDR3 DNA reads as TGTGCCAGTAGTTCCACCTCTAACTATGGCTACACCTTC.

In its sample, this clonotype is medium-sized. The chain joins TRBV27 to TRBJ2-7; possible D gene TRBD1, 6 bases. V shed 7 bases and J shed 4 bases, with 17 bases lying between them. This CDR3 region has 14 residues. Germline lookup yields CDR1 MNHEY and CDR2 SMNVEV (reference sequence). CDR3 amino acids: CASKMRDTSYEQYF. In DNA form, the CDR3 reads TGTGCCAGCAAGATGAGGGACACCTCATACGAGCAGTACTTC.